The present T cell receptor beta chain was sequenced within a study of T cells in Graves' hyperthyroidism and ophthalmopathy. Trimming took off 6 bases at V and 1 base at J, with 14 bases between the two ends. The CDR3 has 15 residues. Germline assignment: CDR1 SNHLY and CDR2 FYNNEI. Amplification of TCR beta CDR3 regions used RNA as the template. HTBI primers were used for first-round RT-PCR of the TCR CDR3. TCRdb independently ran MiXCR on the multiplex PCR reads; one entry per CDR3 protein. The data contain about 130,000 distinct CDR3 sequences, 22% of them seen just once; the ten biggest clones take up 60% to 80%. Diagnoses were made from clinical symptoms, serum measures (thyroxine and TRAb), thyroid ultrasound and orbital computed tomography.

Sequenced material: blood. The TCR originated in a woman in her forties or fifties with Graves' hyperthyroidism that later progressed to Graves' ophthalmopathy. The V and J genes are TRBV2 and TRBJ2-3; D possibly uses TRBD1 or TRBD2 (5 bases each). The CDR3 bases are TGTGCCAGCAGCCGGGACCAGAAGGGCACAGATACGCAGTATTTT. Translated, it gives CASSRDQKGTDTQYF.